The 13 T cell receptor beta chains given below trace back to one sample, sequenced in a study of tumor-infiltrating lymphocytes in primary liver carcinoma. From roughly 20-30 mg of unsorted bulk tissue, DNA and RNA were co-extracted together. The investigators made TCR beta cDNA from about 510 ng total RNA, using a constant-region primer. Sequencing libraries for TCR beta derived from three nested multiplex PCR rounds that used slightly modified ARM-PCR. Investigators reported that the first two PCR rounds, at approximately 11 cycles each, used TRBV1-TRBV30 forward primers with a C-beta reverse primer. MiXCR was run by TCRdb on the multiplex PCR reads, yielding one entry per CDR3 protein. The sample shows approximately 190,000 distinct CDR3 sequences, approximately 86% of them seen only once. Material: tumor tissue from primary liver carcinoma. All receptors come from a man in his forties with primary liver carcinoma and hepatitis B virus infection.

With regard to this clonotype: Relative to the germline gene, one junction end is altered; a read error may explain this. This sequence joins TRBV5-4 and TRBJ2-5; D possibly matches TRBD1 or TRBD2 (5 bases each). Germline V gene sequence: CDR1 SGHNT, CDR2 YYREEE (reference sequence). The CDR3 runs 14 residues. CDR3 DNA: TGTGTCAGCAGCCCAGCACAGGTAGGGGAGACCCAATACTTC. This translates into CVSSPAQVGETQYF.

Note on this clonotype: The junction differs from germline at one of its ends, possibly a read error. The gene calls are TRBV6-2 or TRBV6-3 and TRBJ1-1; D call uncertain. Germline CDR1 is MNHEY and CDR2 is SVGEGT. The CDR3 extends over 16 amino acids. CDR3 protein: CASSYSLIYHHTETFF. CDR3 coding DNA: TGTGCCAGCAGTTACTCGCTGATTTACCACCACACTGAAACTTTCTTT.

The V and J genes are TRBV29-1 and TRBJ2-7; D is tentatively TRBD1 or TRBD2 (5 bases each). The V end lost 6 bases, the J end lost 6 bases, and 12 bases lay between the germline ends. The CDR3 spans 11 residues. Germline V gene sequence: CDR1 SQVTM, CDR2 ANQGSEA. CDR3 DNA: TGCAGCGTCCTCTTCGGGACCGAGCAGTACTTC. It is translated as CSVLFGTEQYF.

In the case of this clonotype: The junction departs from germline at one end; a sequencing error may be responsible. J is TRBJ1-2 and V is TRBV7-2, with D unclear. CDR1 and CDR2 from the germline V gene are SGHTA and FQGNSA. The CDR3 has 15 residues. The CDR3 here is CASSLVAGPNYGYTF. In DNA form, the CDR3 reads TGTGCCAGCAGCTTAGTAGCCGGACCGAACTATGGCTACACCTTT.

In regard to this clonotype: Since a much larger clone is just one base distant, this may be a read error. This CDR3 is CASSLANTVELFF. The CDR3 DNA sequence: TGTGCCAGCAGCTTAGCGAACACCGTGGAGCTGTTTTTT. The J gene is TRBJ2-2, the V gene TRBV7-9; D not certain. Germline CDR1 and CDR2: SEHNR and FQNEAQ (reference sequence). The CDR3 spans 13 residues.

Worth noting for this clonotype: The final CDR3 position lacks the conserved phenylalanine or tryptophan, pointing to a likely read error. The chain has TRBV29-1 and TRBJ2-7, with no clear D. Trimming stripped 4 bases from V and 7 bases from J, with 11 bases between. CDR1 and CDR2 from the germline V gene are SQVTM and ANQGSEA. There are 11 residues in the CDR3. CDR3 protein: CSVGRSGEQYL. In nucleotides, the CDR3 is TGCAGCGTTGGACGGTCTGGTGAGCAGTACCTT.

The chain uses TRBV29-1 and TRBJ2-5, with 8 bases identical to TRBD1. This CDR3 has 14 residues. Unmatched junction bases numbered 16, after V lost 6 bases and J lost 10 bases. Germline V gives CDR1 SQVTM, CDR2 ANQGSEA. The CDR3 region has the DNA TGCAGCGTACGTCCAGGACAGGGAATGAATATCCAGTACTTC. It specifies CSVRPGQGMNIQYF.

Regarding this clonotype: An end of the junction differs from the germline gene, which may be a read error. V usage is TRBV6-5 and J usage is TRBJ2-6; D may be TRBD1 or TRBD2 (6 bases each). The germline CDR1 and CDR2 sequences are MNHEY and SVGAGI. The CDR3 is 15 amino acids. DNA for the CDR3: TGTGCCAGCAGATACAGGGACTCTGGGGCCGACGTCCTGACTTTC. It codes for CASRYRDSGADVLTF.

There are many counts of this clonotype. This rearrangement joins TRBV5-1 to TRBJ2-1; tentative D call: TRBD2 (5 bases). V was cut by 6 bases and J by 0 bases, with 13 bases left in between. CDR1 is SGHRS and CDR2 is YFSETQ in the germline V gene. There are 15 residues in the CDR3. The CDR3 spells CASTPDSGSYNEQFF. CDR3 bases: TGCGCCAGCACACCGGACTCCGGCTCCTACAATGAGCAGTTCTTC.

CDR3 nucleotide sequence: TGTGCCAGCAACCCTCAAAGCGGGAGGGCCATTGAGCAGTTCTTC. Protein sequence: CASNPQSGRAIEQFF. The rearrangement uses TRBV7-2 and TRBJ2-1; 10 bases fit TRBD2. V was pared by 7 bases and J by 9 bases, with 12 bases of the junction left unmatched. The germline V gene has CDR1 SGHTA and CDR2 FQGNSA. The CDR3 covers 15 residues.

A note on this clonotype: Compared with germline, one end of the junction differs, possibly owing to a read error. The chain recombines TRBV5-5 with TRBJ2-5; a possible D gene is TRBD1 (6 bases). The CDR3 is 14 residues long. Germline CDR1 is SGHKS and CDR2 is YYEKEE (reference sequence). CDR3 DNA: TGTGCCAGCACCTGGTGGGGGCGCGGAGAGCCCCAGTATTTC. Amino acid sequence: CASTWWGRGEPQYF.

The J gene is TRBJ1-1, the V gene TRBV21-1; the table's D call TRBD1 went unverified against the DNA. TRBV21-1 is deemed a pseudogene. The CDR3 is 14 residues long. The CDR3 loop is CASSGTGMGTETFF. CDR3 bases: TGTGCCAGCAGCGGAACAGGGATGGGTACTGAAACTTTCTTT.

With regard to this clonotype: The junction shows a germline mismatch at one end, possibly a read error. V and J are TRBV28 and TRBJ2-7; D is undetermined. Germline V gives CDR1 MDHEN, CDR2 SYDVKM. The CDR3 is made up of 14 amino acids. CDR3 residues: CASNPALGNYEHYF. DNA for the CDR3: TGTGCCAGCAACCCCGCTCTAGGAAACTACGAGCACTACTTC.